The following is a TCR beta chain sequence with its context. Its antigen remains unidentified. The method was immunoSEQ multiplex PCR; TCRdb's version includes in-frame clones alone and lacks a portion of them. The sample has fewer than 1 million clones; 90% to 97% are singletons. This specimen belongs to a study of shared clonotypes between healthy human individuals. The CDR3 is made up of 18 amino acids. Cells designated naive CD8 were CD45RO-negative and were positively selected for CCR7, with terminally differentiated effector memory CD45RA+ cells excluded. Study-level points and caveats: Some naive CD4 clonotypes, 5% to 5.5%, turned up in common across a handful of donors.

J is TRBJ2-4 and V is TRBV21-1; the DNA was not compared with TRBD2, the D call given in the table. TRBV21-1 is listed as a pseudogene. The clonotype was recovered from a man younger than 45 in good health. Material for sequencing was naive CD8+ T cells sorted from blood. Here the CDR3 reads CASSKEFPGLAVVNIQYF. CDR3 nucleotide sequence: TGTGCCAGCAGCAAAGAATTCCCGGGACTAGCGGTCGTAAACATTCAGTACTTC.